A single sample gave rise to the 32 T cell receptor beta chains below, sequenced in a study of cytomegalovirus exposure and HLA in healthy donors. It was with 60 Vbeta and 13 Jbeta primers that the PCR ran. Data came from immunoSEQ multiplex PCR; TCRdb stores just in-frame clones and leaves some out. The repertoire table contains around 160,000 clones. The material sequenced was PBMCs. Receptors were obtained from a woman between 45 and 60 years old in good health and CMV-seronegative.

The chain is built from TRBV7-3 and TRBJ2-5; 7 bases line up with TRBD1. The V and J ends lost 1 base and 4 bases, in that order; junction bases with no gene match: 3. Germline assignment: CDR1 SGHTA and CDR2 FQGTGA. This CDR3 spans 14 amino acids. The CDR3 here is CASSLSGDRETQYF. The CDR3 DNA reads as TGTGCCAGCAGCTTAAGTGGGGACAGAGAGACCCAGTACTTC. The variable domain in full, completed from reference TRBV7-3 and TRBJ2-5, reads GAGVSQTPSNKVTEKGKYVELRCDPISGHTALYWYRQSLGQGPEFLIYFQGTGAADDSGLPNDRFFAVRPEGSVSTLKIQRTERGDSAVYLCASSLSGDRETQYFGPGTRLLVL.

The chain employs TRBV6-6 and TRBJ2-7; D is possibly TRBD2 (6 bases). The ends were cut back, 0 bases at V and 4 bases at J, with 10 bases in the middle. CDR1 and CDR2 from the germline V gene are MNHNY and SVGAGI (reference sequence). This CDR3 is built from 14 residues. Here the CDR3 DNA reads TGTGCCAGCAGTTACTCGGGCCTAGCGTACGAGCAGTACTTC. Its translation: CASSYSGLAYEQYF.

The chain carries TRBV9 and TRBJ2-7; TRBD2 agrees at 13 bases. Germline values: CDR1 SGDLS, CDR2 YYNGEE. The CDR3 extends over 15 amino acids. After removal of 3 bases from V and 3 bases from J, the junction contained 3 bases not matched to a gene. CDR3 protein: CASSGGTSGVYEQYF. For the CDR3, the DNA is TGTGCCAGCAGCGGGGGGACTAGCGGGGTCTACGAGCAGTACTTC.

As for this clone: Other DNA sequences in the sample encode the same CDR3. CDR3 protein: CATSRDRLYF. CDR3 coding DNA: TGTGCCACCAGCAGAGATCGTTTGTATTTT. J is TRBJ2-3 and V is TRBV15; D is uncertain. The CDR3 has 10 amino acids. Germline V CDR1 and CDR2: LNHNV, YYDKDF (reference sequence). V lost 0 bases and J 14 bases, leaving 6 bases between the germline ends.

The V call is TRBV2, the J call TRBJ1-2, with 8 bases matching TRBD1. Unmatched junction bases numbered 9, after V lost 7 bases and J lost 2 bases. The CDR3 runs 15 residues. The germline CDR1 and CDR2 sequences are SNHLY and FYNNEI. CDR3 protein: CASTSLRTGNYGYTF. The CDR3 DNA reads as TGTGCCAGCACCTCTCTACGGACAGGGAACTATGGCTACACCTTC.

V is TRBV5-1 and J is TRBJ2-7, with D perhaps TRBD2 (5 bases). V shed 3 bases and J shed 2 bases, with 12 bases lying between them. Germline loops: CDR1 SGHRS, CDR2 YFSETQ. The CDR3 extends over 14 amino acids. CDR3 protein: CASSSTAGTYEQYF. In nucleotides, the CDR3 is TGCGCCAGCAGCTCCACTGCCGGGACCTACGAGCAGTACTTC.

The chain is built from TRBV4-1 and TRBJ1-1; a possible D gene is TRBD1 (5 bases). CDR3 length equals 15 residues. With 2 bases removed from V and 0 bases from J, the gap between germline ends came to 10 bases. Germline V lookup: CDR1 MGHRA, CDR2 YSYEKL. Here the CDR3 DNA reads TGCGCCAGCAGCCAACGACAAGGGGTGAACACTGAAGCTTTCTTT. Amino acid sequence: CASSQRQGVNTEAFF.

This sequence joins TRBV18 and TRBJ2-2; tentative D call: TRBD1 (6 bases). CDR3 size: 14 residues. Trimming cost V 3 bases and J 4 bases, with 9 bases left between them. Germline V gene lookup returns CDR1 KGHSH and CDR2 LQKENI. CDR3 nucleotide sequence: TGTGCCAGCTCACCCTTGGGGGCCACCGGGGAGCTGTTTTTT. It is translated as CASSPLGATGELFF.

The genes are TRBV5-1 and TRBJ2-7; 7 positions match TRBD1. V was pared by 6 bases and J by 2 bases, with 11 bases of the junction left unmatched. From germline, CDR1 is SGHRS and CDR2 YFSETQ. This CDR3 region has 15 residues. The CDR3 nucleotides are TGCGCCAGCAACCCGGGGACAGACATTCCCTACGAGCAGTACTTC. Translated, it gives CASNPGTDIPYEQYF. The full variable domain, in which reference TRBV5-1 and TRBJ2-7 provide the parts outside the CDR3, is KAGVTQTPRYLIKTRGQQVTLSCSPISGHRSVSWYQQTPGQGLQFLFEYFSETQRNKGNFPGRFSGRQFSNSRSEMNVSTLELGDSALYLCASNPGTDIPYEQYFGPGTRLTVT.

The rearrangement links TRBV9 to TRBJ1-1; weak D call: TRBD1 (5 bases). The CDR3 runs to 15 residues. Per the germline V gene, CDR1 is SGDLS and CDR2 is YYNGEE. Trimming took off 4 bases at V and 2 bases at J, with 15 bases between the two ends. The CDR3 sequence is CASSPLTDSNTEAFF. The DNA for the CDR3 is TGTGCCAGCAGCCCATTGACAGACTCAAACACTGAAGCTTTCTTT.

The chain couples TRBV19 to TRBJ1-5; tentative D call: TRBD1 (5 bases). CDR3 length: 19 amino acids. V was shortened by 2 bases and J by 0 bases, with 20 bases between the two germline ends. Germline lookup yields CDR1 LNHDA and CDR2 SQIVND (reference sequence). The CDR3 DNA reads TGTGCCAGTAGTATAAGGAGGGGCAGGGAGGGGTATAGCAATCAGCCCCAGCATTTT. It translates to CASSIRRGREGYSNQPQHF.

This rearrangement joins TRBV4-1 to TRBJ2-3; 7 nucleotides agree with TRBD1. The CDR3 sequence is 16 residues long. The J segment lost 4 bases and the V segment lost 0 bases, leaving 7 bases of the junction unmatched. The germline CDR1 and CDR2 sequences are MGHRA and YSYEKL. The CDR3 here is CASSQESRGGADTQYF. DNA for the CDR3: TGCGCCAGCAGCCAAGAATCGAGAGGGGGCGCAGATACGCAGTATTTT.

This chain links TRBV28 with TRBJ1-1; 8 positions match TRBD1. There are 14 residues in the CDR3. V was clipped by 4 bases and J by 5 bases; unmatched bases: 6. CDR1 and CDR2 from the germline V gene are MDHEN and SYDVKM. CDR3 sequence: CASSSDRVRTEAFF. The CDR3 DNA reads as TGTGCCAGCAGTTCGGACAGGGTTCGGACTGAAGCTTTCTTT.

CDR3 in amino acids: CASSDGLADTQYF. CDR3 DNA sequence: TGTGCCAGCAGTGACGGGCTGGCGGATACGCAGTATTTT. The chain uses TRBV6-4 and TRBJ2-3; D unclear. V was trimmed by 2 bases and J by 6 bases, leaving 9 bases between them. Germline V gives CDR1 MRHNA, CDR2 SNTAGT. The CDR3 is 13 amino acids.

V gene TRBV29-1 combines with J gene TRBJ1-5, with D uncertain. CDR3 length equals 14 residues. The ends were cut back, 0 bases at V and 11 bases at J, with 17 bases in the middle. Germline V lookup: CDR1 SQVTM, CDR2 ANQGSEA. DNA for the CDR3: TGCAGCGTTGAAGAAAGCGGAATGGGAACGACCCAGCATTTT. It translates to CSVEESGMGTTQHF.

The chain carries TRBV18 and TRBJ2-7; D perhaps matches TRBD1 (6 bases). CDR3 length: 16 residues. CDR1 is KGHSH and CDR2 is LQKENI in the germline V gene. V shed 3 bases and J shed 3 bases, with 18 bases lying between them. CDR3 loop: CASSPLSRGSLYEQYF. The CDR3 bases are TGTGCCAGCTCACCCCTCTCCAGGGGATCCCTCTACGAGCAGTACTTC.

The rearrangement uses TRBV28 and TRBJ1-2; 9 nucleotides match TRBD1. This CDR3 is 15 amino acids long. Looked up from germline, CDR1 is MDHEN and CDR2 is SYDVKM. V dropped 1 base and J dropped 4; count of bases not matched to a gene: 4. The CDR3 loop is CASSLSGTGSYGYTF. The CDR3 DNA reads TGTGCCAGCAGTTTATCAGGGACAGGGAGCTATGGCTACACCTTC.

The chain carries TRBV6-5 and TRBJ1-5; D is ambiguous. V lost 8 bases to trimming and J lost 2 bases, with 10 bases between them. This CDR3 has 13 residues. The germline V gene has CDR1 MNHEY and CDR2 SVGAGI. Here the CDR3 reads CASATGRNQPQHF. DNA for the CDR3: TGTGCCAGCGCGACGGGTCGCAATCAGCCCCAGCATTTT.

The V and J genes are TRBV2 and TRBJ1-3, with TRBD1 as a possible D gene (6 bases). The length of the CDR3 is 15 residues. Looked up from germline, CDR1 is SNHLY and CDR2 is FYNNEI. Trimming removed 6 bases from V and 2 bases from J, with 14 bases in between. The CDR3 loop is CASREDSMPGNTIYF. The CDR3 region has the DNA TGTGCCAGCAGGGAGGACAGTATGCCTGGAAACACCATATATTTT.

The CDR3 DNA reads as TGTGCCAGCAGTTACTCACCGGGGGGCCAGAGGGGCTACACCTTC. Translated: CASSYSPGGQRGYTF. This rearrangement joins TRBV6-5 to TRBJ1-2; tentative D call: TRBD1 (6 bases). The V gene lost 0 bases and the J gene lost 8 bases, with 16 bases spanning the gap. Germline V gene lookup returns CDR1 MNHEY and CDR2 SVGAGI. The CDR3 runs 15 residues.

The rearrangement uses TRBV27 and TRBJ2-7; D gene uncertain. Germline CDR1 is MNHEY and CDR2 is SMNVEV (reference sequence). The V end was cut by 0 bases, the J end by 6 bases, with 9 bases between. CDR3 size: 13 residues. The CDR3 nucleotides are TGTGCCAGCAGTTTATCTCCCCCCAGCGAGCAGTACTTC. This sequence encodes CASSLSPPSEQYF.

This chain links TRBV18 with TRBJ1-1; 8 bases fit TRBD1. CDR1 is KGHSH and CDR2 is LQKENI in the germline V gene. CDR3 length equals 15 residues. Unmatched junction bases numbered 5, after V lost 2 bases and J lost 3 bases. The CDR3 nucleotides are TGTGCCAGCTCACCATGGACAGGGATGGACACTGAAGCTTTCTTT. Encoded protein: CASSPWTGMDTEAFF.

The gene calls are TRBV4-2 and TRBJ2-2; the match to TRBD2 covers 14 bases. This CDR3 is built from 21 residues. CDR1 is LGHNA and CDR2 is YNFKEQ in the germline V gene. J was trimmed by 4 bases and V by 3 bases; bases with no gene match: 16. The CDR3: CASSHPTRGGLAGVGTGELFF. CDR3 bases: TGTGCCAGCAGCCATCCAACCAGGGGGGGACTAGCGGGAGTCGGCACCGGGGAGCTGTTTTTT.

The rearrangement uses TRBV6-5 and TRBJ2-7; TRBD1 matches at 8 bases. Germline assignment: CDR1 MNHEY and CDR2 SVGAGI. CDR3 length equals 16 residues. The J segment lost 1 base and the V segment lost 0 bases, leaving 5 bases of the junction unmatched. The CDR3 sequence is CASSYSGTGPSYEQYF. In DNA form, the CDR3 reads TGTGCCAGCAGTTACTCGGGGACAGGACCTTCCTACGAGCAGTACTTC.

The chain links TRBV2 to TRBJ1-2, with D uncertain. Looked up from germline, CDR1 is SNHLY and CDR2 is FYNNEI. V lost 3 bases and J 8 bases, leaving 10 bases between the germline ends. The CDR3 totals 12 residues. The CDR3 bases are TGTGCCAGCAGTGAGGGGAGAGAAGGCTACACCTTC. This gives the protein CASSEGREGYTF.

The rearrangement uses TRBV28 and TRBJ2-3; 8 nucleotides match TRBD1. The trim removed 7 bases at V and 4 bases at J, leaving 4 bases unmatched. CDR1 is MDHEN and CDR2 is SYDVKM in the germline V gene. CDR3 length equals 13 residues. CDR3 region: CASNRGFSDTQYF. The CDR3 DNA is TGTGCCAGCAACAGGGGGTTTTCAGATACGCAGTATTTT.

V is TRBV18 and J is TRBJ2-7, with 10 bases fitting TRBD2. Germline lookup yields CDR1 KGHSH and CDR2 LQKENI. The CDR3 loop spans 14 amino acids. Trimming cost V 5 bases and J 6 bases; bases outside gene matches: 7. The CDR3 is CASSGTSEAVEQYF. For the CDR3, the DNA is TGTGCCAGCTCAGGGACTAGCGAAGCGGTCGAGCAGTACTTC.

V usage is TRBV13 and J usage is TRBJ1-2, with D perhaps TRBD1 (5 bases). V was clipped by 4 bases and J by 8 bases, with 17 bases between them. The CDR3 sequence is 14 residues long. Per germline, CDR1 PRHDT and CDR2 FYEKMQ (reference sequence). DNA of the CDR3: TGTGCCAGCAGCTCCACGGGGGGGGGAGAAGGCTACACCTTC. It is translated as CASSSTGGGEGYTF. The full variable domain, completed using reference TRBV13 and TRBJ1-2, is AAGVIQSPRHLIKEKRETATLKCYPIPRHDTVYWYQQGPGQDPQFLISFYEKMQSDKGSIPDRFSAQQFSDYHSELNMSSLELGDSALYFCASSSTGGGEGYTFGSGTRLTVV.

This chain connects TRBV10-3 to TRBJ1-3; 7 nucleotides line up with TRBD1. V dropped 8 bases and J dropped 1; count of bases not matched to a gene: 5. Germline CDR1 is ENHRY and CDR2 is SYGVKD. The CDR3 is made up of 14 amino acids. In nucleotides, the CDR3 is TGTGCCATCCAAGAGGGGGCGTCTGGAAACACCATATATTTT. Protein sequence: CAIQEGASGNTIYF.

The V and J genes are TRBV18 and TRBJ2-4; maybe TRBD1 (6 bases). Germline V gene data show CDR1 as KGHSH and CDR2 as LQKENI. V was clipped by 4 bases and J by 3 bases, with 16 bases between them. The length of the CDR3 is 16 residues. The CDR3 protein is CASSLLTGGDKNIQYF. Here the CDR3 DNA reads TGTGCCAGCTCACTGCTGACAGGAGGCGACAAAAACATTCAGTACTTC.

The CDR3 spells CASSGISGAPPMMWEQYF. The CDR3 DNA is TGTGCCAGCAGTGGTATCAGCGGAGCTCCACCAATGATGTGGGAGCAGTACTTC. The chain links TRBV2 to TRBJ2-7; TRBD2 is a possible D gene (5 bases). Germline CDR1 and CDR2: SNHLY and FYNNEI. The CDR3 is 18 residues long. The germline V and J ends were trimmed by 4 bases and 7 bases, with 29 bases remaining between them.

V is TRBV30 and J is TRBJ2-1; the D is unclear. Germline V gene data show CDR1 as GTSNPN and CDR2 as SVGIG (reference sequence). Trimming took off 3 bases at V and 9 bases at J, with 9 bases between the two ends. The CDR3 runs 11 residues. CDR3 nucleotide sequence: TGTGCCTGGAGACTCAATACTGAGCAGTTCTTC. Its translation: CAWRLNTEQFF.